Reported below is one T cell receptor beta chain. What it binds is unknown. The data originate from a study of post-analysis software for immune sequencing data. Study background: Relapsing-remitting, secondary progressive and progressive-relapsing courses of multiple sclerosis were included. Broader study findings: When compared against controls, multiple sclerosis patients showed significantly lower normalized Chao1 diversity. Relative to controls, patients had 4 or 5 TRBV segments at higher frequency, with TRBV5-6, TRBV5-1 and TRBV20-1 among these. When the samples were clustered directly with F measure, those that had been prepared in the same batch showed strong co-clustering.

Germline CDR1 is MNHEY and CDR2 is SMNVEV (reference sequence). The CDR3 is made up of 17 amino acids. The V segment lost 5 bases and the J segment 0 bases; nucleotides outside the gene matches: 10. The TCR beta cDNA libraries contained unique molecular identifiers. TCRdb used MiXCR to reprocess the PCR reads, holding one entry per CDR3 protein. There are about 680,000 distinct CDR3 sequences in the sample; approximately 59% occur only once, and around 11% lies in the top ten. The J gene is TRBJ2-7, the V gene TRBV27, with 10 bases fitting TRBD1. Sequencing was carried out using blood. The receptor was derived from a girl aged 2-10 years with multiple sclerosis. This CDR3 reads CASSGRDRGSGSYEQYF. Here the CDR3 DNA reads TGTGCCAGCAGTGGACGGGACAGGGGAAGCGGCTCCTACGAGCAGTACTTC.